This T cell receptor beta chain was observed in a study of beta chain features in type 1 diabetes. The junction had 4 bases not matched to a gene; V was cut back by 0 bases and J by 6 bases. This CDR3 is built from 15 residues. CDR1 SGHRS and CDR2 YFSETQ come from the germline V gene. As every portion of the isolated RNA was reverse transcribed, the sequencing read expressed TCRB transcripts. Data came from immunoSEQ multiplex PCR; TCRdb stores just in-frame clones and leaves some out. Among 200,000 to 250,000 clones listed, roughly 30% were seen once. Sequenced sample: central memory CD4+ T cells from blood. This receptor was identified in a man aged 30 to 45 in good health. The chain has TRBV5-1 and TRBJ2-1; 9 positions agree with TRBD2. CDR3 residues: CASSLEGTSSNEQFF. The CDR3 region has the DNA TGCGCCAGCAGCTTGGAAGGGACTAGCTCCAATGAGCAGTTCTTC. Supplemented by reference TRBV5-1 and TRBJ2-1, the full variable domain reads KAGVTQTPRYLIKTRGQQVTLSCSPISGHRSVSWYQQTPGQGLQFLFEYFSETQRNKGNFPGRFSGRQFSNSRSEMNVSTLELGDSALYLCASSLEGTSSNEQFFGPGTRLTVL.